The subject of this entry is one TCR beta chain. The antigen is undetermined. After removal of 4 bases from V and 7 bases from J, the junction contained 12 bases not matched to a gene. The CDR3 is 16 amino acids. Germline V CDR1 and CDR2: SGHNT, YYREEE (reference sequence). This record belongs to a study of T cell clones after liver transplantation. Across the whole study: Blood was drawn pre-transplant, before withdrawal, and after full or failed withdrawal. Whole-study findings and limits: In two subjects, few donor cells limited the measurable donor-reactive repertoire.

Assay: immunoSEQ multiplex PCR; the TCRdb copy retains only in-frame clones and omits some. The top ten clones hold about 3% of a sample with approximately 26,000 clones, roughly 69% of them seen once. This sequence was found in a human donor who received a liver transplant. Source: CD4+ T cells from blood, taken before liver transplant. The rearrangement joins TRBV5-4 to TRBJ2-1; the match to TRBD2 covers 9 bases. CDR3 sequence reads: CASSPPGGRGENEQFF. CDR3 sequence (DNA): TGTGCCAGCAGCCCCCCGGGCGGGAGGGGGGAGAATGAGCAGTTCTTC. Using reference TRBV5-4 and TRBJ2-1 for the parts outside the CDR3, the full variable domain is ETGVTQSPTHLIKTRGQQVTLRCSSQSGHNTVSWYQQALGQGPQFIFQYYREEENGRGNFPPRFSGLQFPNYSSELNVNALELDDSALYLCASSPPGGRGENEQFFGPGTRLTVL.